The entry below describes one T cell receptor beta chain. Its antigen remains unknown. This record comes from a study of cytomegalovirus exposure and HLA in healthy donors. It was with 60 Vbeta and 13 Jbeta primers that the PCR ran. Profiled with immunoSEQ multiplex PCR; TCRdb holds only in-frame clones, not every one. There are about 160,000 clones in the sample; 65% to 80% occur only once, and around 2.1% lies in the top ten. Study-wide findings and caveats: The records held CMV serostatus as the only immune exposure information. One cluster of highly shared sequence variants probably arose as a sequencing artifact.

The specimen was PBMCs. This receptor was taken from a female donor in good health and CMV-seronegative.

This chain's CDR3 is CASSSRDTIYNEQFF. In DNA form, the CDR3 reads TGTGCCAGCAGCTCCCGGGACACCATCTACAATGAGCAGTTCTTC. This rearrangement joins TRBV11-3 to TRBJ2-1; TRBD1 is a possible D gene (6 bases). Germline lookup yields CDR1 SGHNT and CDR2 YENEEA. The CDR3 is made up of 15 amino acids. V lost 4 bases, J lost 3 bases, and 13 bases lay in between.